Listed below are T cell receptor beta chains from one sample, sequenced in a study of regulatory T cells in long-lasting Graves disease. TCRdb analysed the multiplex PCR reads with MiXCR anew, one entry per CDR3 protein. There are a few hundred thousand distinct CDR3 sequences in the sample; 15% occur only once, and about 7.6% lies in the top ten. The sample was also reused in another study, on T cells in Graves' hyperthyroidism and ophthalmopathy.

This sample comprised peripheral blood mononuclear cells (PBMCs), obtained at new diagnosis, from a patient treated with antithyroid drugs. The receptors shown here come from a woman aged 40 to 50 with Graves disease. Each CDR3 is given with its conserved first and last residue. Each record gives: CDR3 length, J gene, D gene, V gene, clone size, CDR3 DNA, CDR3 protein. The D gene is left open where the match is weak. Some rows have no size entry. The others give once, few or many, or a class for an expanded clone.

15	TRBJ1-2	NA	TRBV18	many	TGTGCCAGCTCACCAGCAAGCTCCTTAATGTATGGCTACACCTTC	CASSPASSLMYGYTF
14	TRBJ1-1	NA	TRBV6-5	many	TGTGCCAGCAGTTACTCAACACTAAGCACTGAAGCTTTCTTT	CASSYSTLSTEAFF
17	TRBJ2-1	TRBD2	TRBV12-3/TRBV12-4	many	TGTGCCAGCAGTCCAGCGGGGACTAGCGCCTTCCTGGATGAGCAGTTCTTC	CASSPAGTSAFLDEQFF
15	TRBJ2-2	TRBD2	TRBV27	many	TGTGCCAGCCGGATAGCGGGAGGGAGCACCGGGGAGCTGTTTTTT	CASRIAGGSTGELFF
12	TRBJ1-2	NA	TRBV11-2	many	TGTGCCAGCAGCTTAGCGCCATATGGCTACACCTTC	CASSLAPYGYTF
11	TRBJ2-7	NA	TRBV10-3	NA	TGTGCCATCAGTGGGGCGTACGAGCAGTACTTC	CAISGAYEQYF
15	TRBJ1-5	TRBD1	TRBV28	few	TGTGCCAGCAGTTTTACGGGACAGGGACATCAGCCCCAGCATTTT	CASSFTGQGHQPQHF
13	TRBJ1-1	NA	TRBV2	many	TGTGCCACTCACGAGACAGGGAACACTGAAGCTTTCTTT	CATHETGNTEAFF
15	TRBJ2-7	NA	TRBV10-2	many	TGCGCCAGCAGTGGTGAGAGAAGGGGTTTGGACGAGCAGTACTTC	CASSGERRGLDEQYF
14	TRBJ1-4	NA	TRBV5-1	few	TGCGCCAGCAGCTGGACAGCAGTAAATGAAAAACTGTTTTTT	CASSWTAVNEKLFF
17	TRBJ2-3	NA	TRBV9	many	TGTGCCAGCAGCGGACGACCCGGACGACATAGCACAGATACGCAGTATTTT	CASSGRPGRHSTDTQYF
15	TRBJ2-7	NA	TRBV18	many	TGTGCCAGCTCACCAATAGGGGACGGCAGGAACGAGCAGTACTTC	CASSPIGDGRNEQYF
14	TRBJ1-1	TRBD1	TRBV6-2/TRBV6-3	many	TGTGCCAGCAGGAAGACAGGGGGGATCACTGAAGCTTTCTTT	CASRKTGGITEAFF
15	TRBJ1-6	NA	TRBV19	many	TGTGCCAGTAGTTTAAGGGCAGCTAATAATTCACCCCTCCACTTT	CASSLRAANNSPLHF
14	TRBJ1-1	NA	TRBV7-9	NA	TGTGCCAGCAGCTTTTCTTCGTCGAGGACTGAAGCTTTCTTT	CASSFSSSRTEAFF
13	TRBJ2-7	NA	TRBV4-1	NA	TGCGCCAGCAGCCAAGAGGTTTTAAGCGAGCAGTACTTC	CASSQEVLSEQYF
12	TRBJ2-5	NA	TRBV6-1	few	TGTGCCAGCAGCTATGACCACGGGACCCAGTACTTC	CASSYDHGTQYF